A single TCR beta chain is shown here with its context. The antigen is not known. The data originate from a study of cytomegalovirus exposure and HLA in healthy donors. Amplification used 60 Vbeta primers and 13 Jbeta primers. Generated by immunoSEQ multiplex PCR, the TCRdb table keeps only in-frame clones and is missing some. The sample lists 180,000 or so clones, around 75% seen once, with around 2.6% in the top ten. Notes on the study in general: In an earlier analysis, in some 500 donors, most V segments appeared productive either ~87% or ~30% of the time.

This sequence originates from a female donor in good health and CMV-seronegative. The sequencing input was PBMCs.

DNA for the CDR3: TGCAGCGTTGATCCCCAGTCAGATACGCAGTATTTT. Its translation is CSVDPQSDTQYF. The chain couples TRBV29-1 to TRBJ2-3, with D uncertain. With 3 bases removed from V and 4 bases from J, the gap between germline ends came to 8 bases. CDR1 SQVTM and CDR2 ANQGSEA come from the germline V gene. The CDR3 contains 12 residues.